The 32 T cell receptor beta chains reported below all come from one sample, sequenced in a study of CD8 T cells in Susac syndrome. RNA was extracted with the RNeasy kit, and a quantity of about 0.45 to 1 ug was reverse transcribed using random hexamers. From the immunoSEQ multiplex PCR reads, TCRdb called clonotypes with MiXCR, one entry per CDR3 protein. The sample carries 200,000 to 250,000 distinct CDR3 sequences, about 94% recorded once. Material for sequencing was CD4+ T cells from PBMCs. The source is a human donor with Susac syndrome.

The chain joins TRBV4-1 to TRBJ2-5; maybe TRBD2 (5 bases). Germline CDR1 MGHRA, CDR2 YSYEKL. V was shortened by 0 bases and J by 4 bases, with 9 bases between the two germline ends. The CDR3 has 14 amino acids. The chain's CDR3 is CASSQDPGRETQYF. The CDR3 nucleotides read TGCGCCAGCAGCCAAGATCCGGGGAGAGAGACCCAGTACTTC.

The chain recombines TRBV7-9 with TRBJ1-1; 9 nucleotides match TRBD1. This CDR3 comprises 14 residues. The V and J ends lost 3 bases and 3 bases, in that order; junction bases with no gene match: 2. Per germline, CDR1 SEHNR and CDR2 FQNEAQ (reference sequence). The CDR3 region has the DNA TGTGCCAGCAGCTTGGGACAGGGAGACACTGAAGCTTTCTTT. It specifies CASSLGQGDTEAFF.

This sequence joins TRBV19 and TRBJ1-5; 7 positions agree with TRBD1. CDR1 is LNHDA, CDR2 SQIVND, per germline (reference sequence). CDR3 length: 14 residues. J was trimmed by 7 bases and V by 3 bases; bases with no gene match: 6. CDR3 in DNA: TGTGCCAGTAGTATGAGACAGGGACTCCAGCCCCAGCATTTT. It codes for CASSMRQGLQPQHF.

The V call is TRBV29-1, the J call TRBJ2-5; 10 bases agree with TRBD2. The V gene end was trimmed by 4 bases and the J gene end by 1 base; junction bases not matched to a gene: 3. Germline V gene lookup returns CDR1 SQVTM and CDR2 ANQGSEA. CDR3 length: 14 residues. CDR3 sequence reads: CSVAASGGQETQYF. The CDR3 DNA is TGCAGCGTTGCGGCTAGCGGGGGCCAAGAGACCCAGTACTTC.

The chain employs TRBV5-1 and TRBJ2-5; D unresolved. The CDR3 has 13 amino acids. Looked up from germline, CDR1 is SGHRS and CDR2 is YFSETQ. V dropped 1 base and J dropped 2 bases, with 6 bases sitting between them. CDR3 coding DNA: TGCGCCAGCAGCTTGTTTCGACAAGAGACCCAGTACTTC. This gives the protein CASSLFRQETQYF.

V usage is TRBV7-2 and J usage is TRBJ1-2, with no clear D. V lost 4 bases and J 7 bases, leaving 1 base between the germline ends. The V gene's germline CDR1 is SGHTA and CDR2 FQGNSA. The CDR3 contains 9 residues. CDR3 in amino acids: CASSSGYTF. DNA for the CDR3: TGTGCCAGCAGCTCTGGCTACACCTTC. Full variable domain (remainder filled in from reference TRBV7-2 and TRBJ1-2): GAGVSQSPSNKVTEKGKDVELRCDPISGHTALYWYRQSLGQGLEFLIYFQGNSAPDKSGLPSDRFSAERTGGSVSTLTIQRTQQEDSAVYLCASSSGYTFGSGTRLTVV.

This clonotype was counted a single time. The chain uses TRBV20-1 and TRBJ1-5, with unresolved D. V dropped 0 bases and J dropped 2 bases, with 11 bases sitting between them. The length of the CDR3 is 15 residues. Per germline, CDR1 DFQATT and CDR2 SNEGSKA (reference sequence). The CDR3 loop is CSARDSMGGNQPQHF. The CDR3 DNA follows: TGCAGTGCTAGAGATAGCATGGGTGGCAATCAGCCCCAGCATTTT.

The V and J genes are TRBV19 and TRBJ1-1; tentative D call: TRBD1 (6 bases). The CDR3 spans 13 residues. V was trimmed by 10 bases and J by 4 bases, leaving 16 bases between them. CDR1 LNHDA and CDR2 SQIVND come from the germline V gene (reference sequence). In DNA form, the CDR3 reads TGTGCCACCAAGACAGGAAGTTTCACTGAAGCTTTCTTT. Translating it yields CATKTGSFTEAFF.

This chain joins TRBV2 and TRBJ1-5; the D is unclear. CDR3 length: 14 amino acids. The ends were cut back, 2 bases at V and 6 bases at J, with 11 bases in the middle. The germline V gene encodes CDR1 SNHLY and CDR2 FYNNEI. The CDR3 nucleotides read TGTGCCAGCAGTGAAAATAGCCTCGGTCAGCCCCAGCATTTT. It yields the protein CASSENSLGQPQHF.

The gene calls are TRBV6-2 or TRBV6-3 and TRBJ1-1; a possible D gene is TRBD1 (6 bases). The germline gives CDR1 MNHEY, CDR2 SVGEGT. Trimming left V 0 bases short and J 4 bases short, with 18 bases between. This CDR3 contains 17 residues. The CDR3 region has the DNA TGTGCCAGCAGTTACTCGATGGGTCGGGACATAGTCACTGAAGCTTTCTTT. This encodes CASSYSMGRDIVTEAFF.

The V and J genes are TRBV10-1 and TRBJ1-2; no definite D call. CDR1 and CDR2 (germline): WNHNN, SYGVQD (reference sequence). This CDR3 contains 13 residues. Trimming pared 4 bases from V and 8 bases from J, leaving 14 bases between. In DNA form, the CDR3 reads TGCGCCAGCAGTGCGGCCCGCGGAGGCGGCTACACCTTC. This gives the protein CASSAARGGGYTF.

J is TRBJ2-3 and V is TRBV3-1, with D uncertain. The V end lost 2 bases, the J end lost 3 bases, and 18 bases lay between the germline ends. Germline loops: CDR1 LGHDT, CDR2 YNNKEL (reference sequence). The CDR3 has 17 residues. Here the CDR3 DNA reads TGTGCCAGCAGCCAACGATTAGGGCACCTTTGGACAGATACGCAGTATTTT. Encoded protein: CASSQRLGHLWTDTQYF.

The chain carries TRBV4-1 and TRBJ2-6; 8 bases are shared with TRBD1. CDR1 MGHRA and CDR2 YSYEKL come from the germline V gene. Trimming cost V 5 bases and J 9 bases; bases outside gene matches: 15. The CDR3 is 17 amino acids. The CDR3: CASSKEAGGAGFNVLTF. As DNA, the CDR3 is TGCGCCAGCAGCAAGGAGGCAGGGGGCGCGGGGTTCAACGTCCTGACTTTC.

The CDR3 DNA reads as TGTGCCAGCAGCCAGGAGGACAGGGACTACGAGCAGTACTTC. Residues: CASSQEDRDYEQYF. The chain links TRBV3-1 to TRBJ2-7; 8 nucleotides line up with TRBD1. The CDR3 consists of 14 residues. J gave up 3 bases and V 3 bases, and 4 bases lay outside the gene matches. Germline V gene sequence: CDR1 LGHDT, CDR2 YNNKEL (reference sequence).

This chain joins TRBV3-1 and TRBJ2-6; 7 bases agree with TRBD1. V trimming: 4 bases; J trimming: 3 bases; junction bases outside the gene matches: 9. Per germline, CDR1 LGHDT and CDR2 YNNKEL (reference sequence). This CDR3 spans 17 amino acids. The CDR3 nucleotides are TGTGCCAGCAGCCTAAGTGAGAGGGGGCTTGGGGCCAACGTCCTGACTTTC. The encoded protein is CASSLSERGLGANVLTF.

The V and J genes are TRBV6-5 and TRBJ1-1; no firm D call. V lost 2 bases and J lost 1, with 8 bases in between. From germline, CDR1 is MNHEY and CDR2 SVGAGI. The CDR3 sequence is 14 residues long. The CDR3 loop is CASSYGQRNTEAFF. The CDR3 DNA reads TGTGCCAGCAGTTACGGCCAAAGGAACACTGAAGCTTTCTTT.

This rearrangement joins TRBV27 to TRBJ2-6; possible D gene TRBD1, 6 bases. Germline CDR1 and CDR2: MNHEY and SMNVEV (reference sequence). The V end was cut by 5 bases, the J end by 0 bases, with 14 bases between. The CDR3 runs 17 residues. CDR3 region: CASSTRDMGSGANVLTF. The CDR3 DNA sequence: TGTGCCAGCAGTACCCGGGACATGGGCTCTGGGGCCAACGTCCTGACTTTC. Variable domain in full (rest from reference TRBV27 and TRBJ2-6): EAQVTQNPRYLITVTGKKLTVTCSQNMNHEYMSWYRQDPGLGLRQIYYSMNVEVTDKGDVPEGYKVSRKEKRNFPLILESPSPNQTSLYFCASSTRDMGSGANVLTFGAGSRLTVL.

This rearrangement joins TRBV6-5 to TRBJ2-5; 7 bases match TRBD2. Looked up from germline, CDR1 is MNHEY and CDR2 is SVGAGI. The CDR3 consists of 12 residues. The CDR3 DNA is TGTGCTACCAGCGGGATTGGAGAGACCCAGTACTTC. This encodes CATSGIGETQYF.

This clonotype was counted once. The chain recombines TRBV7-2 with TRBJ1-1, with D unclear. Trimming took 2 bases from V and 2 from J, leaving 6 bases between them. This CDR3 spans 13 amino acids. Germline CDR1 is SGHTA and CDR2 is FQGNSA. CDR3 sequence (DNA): TGTGCCAGCAGCTTATCGGCCAACACTGAAGCTTTCTTT. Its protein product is CASSLSANTEAFF. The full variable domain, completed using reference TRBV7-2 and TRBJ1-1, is GAGVSQSPSNKVTEKGKDVELRCDPISGHTALYWYRQSLGQGLEFLIYFQGNSAPDKSGLPSDRFSAERTGGSVSTLTIQRTQQEDSAVYLCASSLSANTEAFFGQGTRLTVV.

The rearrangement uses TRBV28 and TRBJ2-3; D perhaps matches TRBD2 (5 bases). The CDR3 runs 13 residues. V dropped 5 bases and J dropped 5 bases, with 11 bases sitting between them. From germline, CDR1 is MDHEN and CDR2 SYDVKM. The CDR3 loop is CASSPRAVDTQYF. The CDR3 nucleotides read TGTGCCAGCAGTCCCCGAGCGGTAGATACGCAGTATTTT.

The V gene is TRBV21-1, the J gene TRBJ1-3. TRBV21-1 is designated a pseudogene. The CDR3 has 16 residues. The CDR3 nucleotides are TGTGCCAGCAGCAAATCCGATGGCGGACTTAAAGACACCATATATTTT. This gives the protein CASSKSDGGLKDTIYF.

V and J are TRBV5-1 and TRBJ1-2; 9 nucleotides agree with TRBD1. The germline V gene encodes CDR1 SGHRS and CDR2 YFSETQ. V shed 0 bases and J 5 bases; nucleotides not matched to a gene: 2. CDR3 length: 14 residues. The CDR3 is CASSLGQGEYGYTF. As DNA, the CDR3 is TGCGCCAGCAGCTTGGGACAGGGGGAGTATGGCTACACCTTC. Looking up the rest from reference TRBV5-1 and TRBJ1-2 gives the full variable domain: KAGVTQTPRYLIKTRGQQVTLSCSPISGHRSVSWYQQTPGQGLQFLFEYFSETQRNKGNFPGRFSGRQFSNSRSEMNVSTLELGDSALYLCASSLGQGEYGYTFGSGTRLTVV.

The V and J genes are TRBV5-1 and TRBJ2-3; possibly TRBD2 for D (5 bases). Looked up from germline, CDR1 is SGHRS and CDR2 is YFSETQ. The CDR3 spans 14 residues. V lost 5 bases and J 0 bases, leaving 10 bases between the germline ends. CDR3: CASRNSASTDTQYF. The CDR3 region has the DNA TGCGCCAGCAGGAATAGCGCTAGCACAGATACGCAGTATTTT.

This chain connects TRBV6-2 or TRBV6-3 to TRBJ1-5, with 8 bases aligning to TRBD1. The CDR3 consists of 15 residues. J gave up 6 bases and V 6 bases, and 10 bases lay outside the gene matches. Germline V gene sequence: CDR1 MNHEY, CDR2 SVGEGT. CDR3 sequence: CASRIATGDSQPQHF. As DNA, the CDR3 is TGTGCCAGCAGGATAGCGACAGGGGACAGTCAGCCCCAGCATTTT.

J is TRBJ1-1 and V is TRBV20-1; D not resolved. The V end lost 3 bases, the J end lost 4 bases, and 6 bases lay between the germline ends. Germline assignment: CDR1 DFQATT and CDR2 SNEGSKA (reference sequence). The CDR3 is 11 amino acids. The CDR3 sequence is CSASQATEAFF. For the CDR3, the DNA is TGCAGTGCTAGCCAGGCCACTGAAGCTTTCTTT.

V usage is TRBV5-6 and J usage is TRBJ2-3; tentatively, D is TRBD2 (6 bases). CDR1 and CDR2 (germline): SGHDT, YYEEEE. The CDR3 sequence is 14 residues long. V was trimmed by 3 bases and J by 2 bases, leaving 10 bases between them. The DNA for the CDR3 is TGTGCCAGCAGCTCTAGGACTATCACAGATACGCAGTATTTT. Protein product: CASSSRTITDTQYF.

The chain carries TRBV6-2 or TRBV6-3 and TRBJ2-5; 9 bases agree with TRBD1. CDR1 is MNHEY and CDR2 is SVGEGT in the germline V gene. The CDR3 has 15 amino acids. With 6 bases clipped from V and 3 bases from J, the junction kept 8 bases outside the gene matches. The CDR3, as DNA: TGTGCCAGCAGCCGCGCAGGGGACAGGGAAGAGACCCAGTACTTC. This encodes CASSRAGDREETQYF.

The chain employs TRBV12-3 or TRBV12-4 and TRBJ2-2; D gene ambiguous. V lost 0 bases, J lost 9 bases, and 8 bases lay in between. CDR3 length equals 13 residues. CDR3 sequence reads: CASSLAQGRELFF. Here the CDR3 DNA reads TGTGCCAGCAGTTTAGCCCAAGGGAGGGAGCTGTTTTTT.

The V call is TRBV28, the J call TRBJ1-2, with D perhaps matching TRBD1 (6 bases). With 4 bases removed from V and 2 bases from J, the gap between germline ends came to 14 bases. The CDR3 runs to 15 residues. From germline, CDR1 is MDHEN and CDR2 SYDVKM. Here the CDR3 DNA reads TGTGCCAGCAGTTCCGGGGGGGCTAGCAACTATGGCTACACCTTC. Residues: CASSSGGASNYGYTF.

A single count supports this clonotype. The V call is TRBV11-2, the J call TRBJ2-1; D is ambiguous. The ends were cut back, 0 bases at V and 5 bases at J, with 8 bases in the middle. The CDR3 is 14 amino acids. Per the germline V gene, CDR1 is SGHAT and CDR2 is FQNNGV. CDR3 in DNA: TGTGCCAGCAGCTTAGATCCCACTCACAATGAGCAGTTCTTC. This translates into CASSLDPTHNEQFF.

The CDR3 coding sequence is TGCGCCAGCAGCATTCCCCCGACAGGCAACTCCTACGAGCAGTACTTC. It specifies CASSIPPTGNSYEQYF. The chain couples TRBV23-1 to TRBJ2-7; maybe TRBD1 (6 bases). TRBV23-1 is an ORF, and what it does is uncertain. The CDR3 loop spans 16 amino acids. Deletions cut 6 bases from V and 0 bases from J, with 18 bases between.

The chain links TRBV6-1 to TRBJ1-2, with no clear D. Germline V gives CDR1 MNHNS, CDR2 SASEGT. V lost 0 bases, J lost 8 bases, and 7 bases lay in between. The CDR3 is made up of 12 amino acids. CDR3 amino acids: CASSEALDGYTF. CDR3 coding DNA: TGTGCCAGCAGTGAAGCGCTTGACGGCTACACCTTC.